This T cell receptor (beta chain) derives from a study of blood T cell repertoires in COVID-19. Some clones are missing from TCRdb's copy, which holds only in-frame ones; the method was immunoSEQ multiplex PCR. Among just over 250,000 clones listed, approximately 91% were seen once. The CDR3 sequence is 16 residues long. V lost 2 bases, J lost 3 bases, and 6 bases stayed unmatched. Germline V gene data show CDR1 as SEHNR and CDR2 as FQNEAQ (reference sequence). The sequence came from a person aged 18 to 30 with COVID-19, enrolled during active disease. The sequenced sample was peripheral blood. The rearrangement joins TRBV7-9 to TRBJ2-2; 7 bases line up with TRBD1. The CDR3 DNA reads TGTGCCAGCAGCTTACCCTGGCAGGGGGACACCGGGGAGCTGTTTTTT. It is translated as CASSLPWQGDTGELFF.